The 29 T cell receptor beta chains given below trace back to one sample, sequenced in a study of breast tumors, draining lymph nodes, adjacent tissues. Each CDR3 protein gets one entry after TCRdb re-called the multiplex PCR reads with MiXCR. The repertoire includes some 130,000 distinct CDR3 sequences, about a fifth of them detected once, and just over 2.5% sits in the top ten. The lymph nodes were axillary draining lymph nodes from breast cancer patients. Sequencing was done on a sample of axillary lymph node tissue. The origin of the receptors is a female donor with breast cancer. Some clones in this sample may be carry-over from other donors' samples.

This clonotype came up many times. The chain recombines TRBV6-1 with TRBJ1-6; no firm D call. The V gene lost 6 bases and the J gene lost 6 bases, with 12 bases spanning the gap. There are 14 residues in the CDR3. CDR1 and CDR2 from the germline V gene are MNHNS and SASEGT. CDR3 in amino acids: CASRDDSVNSPLHF. In DNA, the CDR3 is TGTGCCAGCAGGGACGATTCAGTTAATTCACCCCTCCACTTT.

This clonotype was recorded many times. This sequence joins TRBV20-1 and TRBJ2-5; TRBD2 matches at 10 bases. This CDR3 region has 14 residues. The V gene end was trimmed by 6 bases and the J gene end by 3 bases; junction bases not matched to a gene: 7. Germline CDR1 DFQATT, CDR2 SNEGSKA (reference sequence). CDR3 in DNA: TGCAGTGCCACCCAAGGGACTAGCGAAGAGACCCAGTACTTC. This translates into CSATQGTSEETQYF.

The sample holds many counts of this clonotype. V usage is TRBV15 and J usage is TRBJ1-2; D gene unclear. The CDR3 consists of 12 residues. V was trimmed by 1 base and J by 8 bases, leaving 8 bases between them. Germline V gives CDR1 LNHNV, CDR2 YYDKDF (reference sequence). The CDR3 sequence is CATSRVGDGYTF. CDR3 nucleotides: TGTGCCACCAGCAGAGTGGGAGACGGCTACACCTTC.

This clonotype appeared many times. The chain joins TRBV5-1 to TRBJ2-1; the D gene is possibly TRBD2 (5 bases). This CDR3 is 13 amino acids long. Trimming stripped 1 base from V and 9 bases from J, with 11 bases between. Germline V gene sequence: CDR1 SGHRS, CDR2 YFSETQ. The CDR3 bases are TGCGCCAGCAGCTTGCGAGTGGAGGTTGAGCAGTTCTTC. It yields the protein CASSLRVEVEQFF.

Ten or more counts support this clonotype. Written as DNA, the CDR3 is TGTGCCACCCAAGCGGGAGTCAAGGTATATCAGCAGTACTTC. This codes for CATQAGVKVYQQYF. The chain joins TRBV6-2 or TRBV6-3 to TRBJ2-7; 8 bases match TRBD2. V shed 10 bases and J 8 bases; nucleotides not matched to a gene: 16. From germline, CDR1 is MNHEY and CDR2 SVGEGT. The CDR3 loop spans 14 amino acids.

This clonotype was picked up many times. The chain carries TRBV7-2 and TRBJ2-7, with TRBD2 as a possible D gene (5 bases). From germline, CDR1 is SGHTA and CDR2 FQGNSA. Trimming cost V 5 bases and J 0 bases, with 11 bases left between them. The CDR3 is made up of 14 amino acids. DNA of the CDR3: TGTGCCAGCAGCCGGGCGGCGGGCTCCTACGAGCAGTACTTC. Amino acids: CASSRAAGSYEQYF.

The chain links TRBV28 to TRBJ1-4; 9 bases line up with TRBD1. V trimming: 5 bases; J trimming: 7 bases; junction bases outside the gene matches: 8. The CDR3 contains 15 residues. The germline V gene encodes CDR1 MDHEN and CDR2 SYDVKM. CDR3 sequence (DNA): TGTGCCAGCAGTACGACCGGGACAGGGACTGAAAAACTGTTTTTT. It specifies CASSTTGTGTEKLFF.

This clonotype came up many times. V gene TRBV6-2 or TRBV6-3 combines with J gene TRBJ2-2; maybe TRBD1 (6 bases). The CDR3 sequence is 13 residues long. CDR1 MNHEY and CDR2 SVGEGT come from the germline V gene. Trimming left V 8 bases short and J 0 bases short, with 7 bases between. This CDR3 is CASWDTNTGELFF. DNA of the CDR3: TGTGCCAGCTGGGACACGAACACCGGGGAGCTGTTTTTT.

Note on this clonotype: The junction does not match germline at one end; this may be a read error. The V and J genes are TRBV14 and TRBJ2-3; D call uncertain. Germline CDR1 SGHDN, CDR2 FVKESK. The CDR3 spans 14 residues. The CDR3 loop is CASSQAPSKDTQYF. The CDR3 DNA sequence: TGTGCCAGCAGCCAAGCCCCAAGCAAAGATACGCAGTATTTT.

In its sample, this clonotype was seen many times. This chain connects TRBV11-2 to TRBJ2-7; possible D gene TRBD1, 5 bases. Per the germline V gene, CDR1 is SGHAT and CDR2 is FQNNGV. This CDR3 comprises 12 residues. V lost 3 bases and J 4 bases, leaving 7 bases between the germline ends. CDR3 sequence (DNA): TGTGCCAGCAGCTTCCAGGGTTACGAGCAGTACTTC. Encoded protein: CASSFQGYEQYF.

CDR3 coding DNA: TGTGCCAGCAGCTTGGCCAAGGGGGTCTACCAAACCGGGGAGCTGTTTTTT. It translates to CASSLAKGVYQTGELFF. The V gene is TRBV5-6, the J gene TRBJ2-2, with D tentatively TRBD1 (6 bases). Between the trimmed V and J ends, which lost 0 bases and 5 bases, there was a span of 17 bases. CDR1 is SGHDT, CDR2 YYEEEE, per germline. This CDR3 has 17 amino acids.

This clonotype showed up many times. The gene calls are TRBV20-1 and TRBJ1-5; 8 bases are a match to TRBD1. Trimming removed 6 bases from V and 4 bases from J; junction bases left unmatched: 8. This CDR3 has 14 amino acids. Germline V gene lookup returns CDR1 DFQATT and CDR2 SNEGSKA (reference sequence). The CDR3 is CSANRGSGNQPQHF. The DNA for the CDR3 is TGCAGTGCCAACAGGGGGAGCGGTAATCAGCCCCAGCATTTT.

This clonotype was observed at least ten times. The rearrangement uses TRBV29-1 and TRBJ2-1; 9 bases align to TRBD2. Germline values: CDR1 SQVTM, CDR2 ANQGSEA. The CDR3 loop spans 18 amino acids. The V segment lost 3 bases and the J segment 8 bases; nucleotides outside the gene matches: 20. CDR3 loop: CSVDGGPTSGIKMYEQFF. In DNA, the CDR3 is TGCAGCGTTGACGGGGGTCCGACTAGCGGAATTAAAATGTATGAGCAGTTCTTC.

This clonotype has at least ten counts. The chain carries TRBV15 and TRBJ1-4; TRBD1 is a possible D gene (6 bases). Germline loops: CDR1 LNHNV, CDR2 YYDKDF (reference sequence). The germline V and J ends were trimmed by 3 bases and 4 bases, with 15 bases remaining between them. The CDR3 has 16 amino acids. The CDR3 spells CATSRAKQGINEKLFF. Written as DNA, the CDR3 is TGTGCCACCAGCAGGGCAAAACAGGGAATTAATGAAAAACTGTTTTTT.

This CDR3 reads CASSSYYLQGTGELFF. In DNA form, the CDR3 reads TGTGCCAGCAGTTCTTATTATCTACAGGGGACCGGGGAGCTGTTTTTT. J is TRBJ2-2 and V is TRBV11-2; 7 positions match TRBD1. Germline V gene data show CDR1 as SGHAT and CDR2 as FQNNGV. CDR3 size: 16 residues. V lost 6 bases to trimming and J lost 5 bases; unmatched junction nucleotides: 12.

This clonotype was detected a few times. This chain connects TRBV29-1 to TRBJ2-5; D remains ambiguous. The CDR3 sequence is 11 residues long. Germline V gene sequence: CDR1 SQVTM, CDR2 ANQGSEA. V lost 7 bases to trimming and J lost 5 bases, with 11 bases between them. The CDR3 is CSGTRAETQYF. The CDR3 DNA follows: TGCAGCGGTACACGAGCGGAGACCCAGTACTTC.

The chain uses TRBV19 and TRBJ1-5; possibly TRBD1 for D (5 bases). Germline V lookup: CDR1 LNHDA, CDR2 SQIVND (reference sequence). The CDR3 consists of 15 residues. Trimming removed 4 bases at V and 4 bases at J, with 14 bases between. CDR3 in amino acids: CASSNGRDRNQPQHF. In DNA, the CDR3 is TGTGCCAGTAGTAATGGCAGGGATAGGAATCAGCCCCAGCATTTT.

This clonotype has ten or more counts. The chain combines TRBV7-9 with TRBJ2-7; D possibly matches TRBD1 or TRBD2 (5 bases each). Trimming removed 1 base from V and 2 bases from J, with 15 bases in between. The CDR3 consists of 16 residues. The germline CDR1 and CDR2 sequences are SEHNR and FQNEAQ (reference sequence). The CDR3 region is CASSLGGRLGAYEQYF. For the CDR3, the DNA is TGTGCCAGCAGCTTAGGGGGCCGATTGGGGGCCTACGAGCAGTACTTC.

This clonotype was seen ten or more times. V is TRBV5-1 and J is TRBJ1-5, with 8 bases matching TRBD1. Germline V gives CDR1 SGHRS, CDR2 YFSETQ. The CDR3 loop spans 15 amino acids. Losses at the gene ends were 4 bases for V and 0 bases for J; bases not matched to a gene: 3. The CDR3 region is CASSVTGGSNQPQHF. CDR3 in DNA: TGCGCCAGCAGCGTAACAGGGGGTAGCAATCAGCCCCAGCATTTT.

This clonotype appeared many times. The chain uses TRBV6-2 or TRBV6-3 and TRBJ2-5, with a weak D call TRBD1 (5 bases). Germline loops: CDR1 MNHEY, CDR2 SVGEGT. V lost 0 bases and J 2 bases, leaving 16 bases between the germline ends. CDR3 size: 17 residues. For the CDR3, the DNA is TGTGCCAGCAGTTACTCGAATGAGACAGCGTCGCAAGAGACCCAGTACTTC. Residues: CASSYSNETASQETQYF.

This clonotype was seen many times. The chain has TRBV28 and TRBJ2-2, with TRBD2 matching over 10 bases. Germline CDR1 reads MDHEN; CDR2 reads SYDVKM. The CDR3 is 15 residues long. J was trimmed by 0 bases and V by 6 bases; bases with no gene match: 1. The CDR3 region is CASSLAGANTGELFF. CDR3 sequence (DNA): TGTGCCAGCAGCCTAGCGGGAGCGAACACCGGGGAGCTGTTTTTT.

As regards this clonotype: This may stem from a read error, because a much larger clone lies one nucleotide away. The V and J genes are TRBV10-2 and TRBJ2-1, with TRBD2 matching 13 bases. The CDR3 runs 16 residues. V lost 10 bases and J lost 0; bases outside the gene matches: 6. Germline V CDR1 and CDR2: WSHSY, SAAADI. This CDR3 is CANEGTSGNSYNEQFF. CDR3 coding DNA: TGCGCCAACGAAGGGACTAGCGGGAACTCCTACAATGAGCAGTTCTTC.

This clonotype has at least ten counts. This chain links TRBV7-8 with TRBJ2-2; unclear D gene. The germline V gene encodes CDR1 SGHVS and CDR2 FQNEAQ. V dropped 1 base and J dropped 7 bases, with 7 bases sitting between them. The CDR3 runs to 13 residues. CDR3 region: CASSLGSFGELFF. The DNA of the CDR3 is TGTGCCAGCAGCTTAGGGTCTTTCGGGGAGCTGTTTTTT.

A note on this clonotype: The junction and the germline gene differ at one end; a read error may be behind it. The V gene is TRBV7-9, the J gene TRBJ2-7; D gene ambiguous. This CDR3 region has 14 residues. Germline loops: CDR1 SEHNR, CDR2 FQNEAQ (reference sequence). The CDR3 DNA follows: TGTGCCAGCAGCCTAGTCAGCAGAACCTACGGGCAGTACTTC. This encodes CASSLVSRTYGQYF.

With regard to this clonotype: The junction departs from the called germline gene at one end, perhaps through a read error. The chain couples TRBV19 to TRBJ2-3; TRBD1 or TRBD2 may be the D gene (5 bases each). In germline, CDR1 is LNHDA, CDR2 SQIVND (reference sequence). The length of the CDR3 is 15 residues. The CDR3 spells CASSVLKASTGTQYF. Written as DNA, the CDR3 is TGTGCCAGTAGTGTATTAAAAGCTAGCACAGGTACGCAGTATTTT.

This clonotype was observed many times. The rearrangement links TRBV6-5 to TRBJ2-1; 11 bases are shared with TRBD2. With V trimmed by 0 bases and J by 10 bases, 5 bases remained unmatched. Germline loops: CDR1 MNHEY, CDR2 SVGAGI. This CDR3 region has 15 residues. The DNA for the CDR3 is TGTGCCAGCAGTTACTCTACTAGCGGGAGTCTGGAGCAGTTCTTC. Translation: CASSYSTSGSLEQFF.

This clonotype has at least ten counts. The V call is TRBV19, the J call TRBJ1-3; tentative D call: TRBD1 (6 bases). V was cut by 6 bases and J by 0 bases, with 12 bases left in between. The CDR3 totals 15 residues. Germline V lookup: CDR1 LNHDA, CDR2 SQIVND (reference sequence). CDR3 loop: CASRPGQISGNTIYF. The DNA for the CDR3 is TGTGCCAGTAGGCCCGGACAGATCTCTGGAAACACCATATATTTT.

This clonotype was recorded many times. The chain links TRBV5-8 to TRBJ2-5; unclear D gene. V lost 6 bases and J lost 0, with 3 bases in between. The CDR3 is made up of 11 amino acids. Germline V gene data show CDR1 as SGHTS and CDR2 as YDEGEE. This CDR3 reads CASTNQETQYF. In DNA form, the CDR3 reads TGTGCCAGCACCAACCAAGAGACCCAGTACTTC.

The V and J genes are TRBV27 and TRBJ2-2; the D call may be TRBD1 or TRBD2 (5 bases each). Trimming shortened V by 3 bases and J by 6 bases, and 17 bases separated the two germline ends. Germline V gives CDR1 MNHEY, CDR2 SMNVEV (reference sequence). This CDR3 contains 16 residues. DNA of the CDR3: TGTGCCAGCAGTTTGGGGAGATATCAGGGTGCCGGGGAGCTGTTTTTT. This gives the protein CASSLGRYQGAGELFF.